This T cell receptor (beta chain) is drawn from a study of cytomegalovirus exposure and HLA in healthy donors. About the study: Unique TCRs numbering approximately 81 million, obtained from HLA-typed donors, made up an early data release. Overall study findings and caveats: The productive fraction for most TCR beta V segments was about 87% or about 30% in an earlier analysis. Specific recognition of CMV antigens was confirmed in vitro for a few chains (all CMV-associated).

The PCR had 60 Vbeta and 13 Jbeta primers. Repertoires were generated with immunoSEQ multiplex PCR, while TCRdb's copy carries only in-frame clones and drops some. The sample features tens of thousands of clones, with approximately 4.8% in its top ten. With regard to this clone: No antigen is known for it.

Trimming pared 0 bases from V and 0 bases from J, leaving 14 bases between. Germline V CDR1 and CDR2: MGHRA, YSYEKL. The CDR3 loop spans 17 amino acids. The chain employs TRBV4-1 and TRBJ1-1, with D possibly matching TRBD1 (5 bases). This sequence was found in a female donor in good health and CMV-seronegative. Sequences were obtained from PBMCs. The DNA of the CDR3 is TGCGCCAGCAGCCAAGAAGCCCCGCGACAGCTGAACACTGAAGCTTTCTTT. It encodes CASSQEAPRQLNTEAFF.